The next 21 T cell receptor beta chains were all read from a single sample in a study of T-cell reconstitution after alpha-beta-depleted transplantation in children. The TCRbeta library was prepared with unique molecular identifiers. TCRdb used MiXCR to reprocess the PCR reads, holding one entry per CDR3 protein. The repertoire holds around 300,000 distinct CDR3 sequences, with 23% as singletons. Sample: PBMCs, mostly from graft donor cells, taken 180 days after TCRalphabeta/CD19-depleted stem cell transplant. The receptors originated from a male patient under 18 who had a stem cell transplant for acute lymphoblastic leukemia, so the T cells may come from the graft donor.

The V gene is TRBV5-1, the J gene TRBJ2-7; TRBD1 is a possible D gene (7 bases). V lost 0 bases and J lost 2, with 9 bases in between. The CDR3 has 14 amino acids. Germline assignment: CDR1 SGHRS and CDR2 YFSETQ. CDR3 sequence: CASSLARGAYEQYF. The CDR3 DNA sequence: TGCGCCAGCAGCTTGGCCAGGGGGGCCTACGAGCAGTACTTC.

The V gene is TRBV20-1, the J gene TRBJ2-7, with 9 bases identical to TRBD1. V was clipped by 2 bases and J by 0 bases; unmatched bases: 5. The CDR3 runs to 15 residues. Per germline, CDR1 DFQATT and CDR2 SNEGSKA (reference sequence). CDR3 sequence reads: CSARFLQGASYEQYF. CDR3 DNA sequence: TGCAGTGCTAGATTCTTACAGGGGGCCTCCTACGAGCAGTACTTC.

There are a few counts of this clonotype. This sequence joins TRBV29-1 and TRBJ2-3; the match to TRBD2 covers 7 bases. The CDR3 extends over 13 amino acids. Germline trimming cut 4 bases from V and 4 bases from J; bases unmatched to any gene: 5. The germline gives CDR1 SQVTM, CDR2 ANQGSEA. Here the CDR3 reads CSVVGGSSDTQYF. The DNA of the CDR3 is TGCAGCGTTGTGGGCGGGAGCTCAGATACGCAGTATTTT.

This clonotype was picked up many times. This chain uses TRBV5-1 with TRBJ1-1; D remains unclear. Deletions cut 0 bases from V and 1 base from J, with 10 bases between. CDR3 size: 15 residues. Per the germline V gene, CDR1 is SGHRS and CDR2 is YFSETQ. In DNA form, the CDR3 reads TGCGCCAGCAGCTTGGGTTGGGCAACGAACACTGAAGCTTTCTTT. This encodes CASSLGWATNTEAFF.

This clonotype came up a few times. The chain links TRBV10-1 to TRBJ2-1; the match to TRBD2 covers 11 bases. V lost 3 bases and J lost 7; bases outside the gene matches: 5. The germline CDR1 and CDR2 sequences are WNHNN and SYGVQD (reference sequence). The CDR3 runs 15 residues. The CDR3 here is CASSDGVAGGNEQFF. CDR3 bases: TGCGCCAGCAGTGATGGAGTAGCGGGAGGGAATGAGCAGTTCTTC.

This clonotype showed up just a few times. The gene calls are TRBV10-3 and TRBJ2-5; tentatively, D is TRBD2 (6 bases). Trimming left V 6 bases short and J 5 bases short, with 13 bases between. Germline loops: CDR1 ENHRY, CDR2 SYGVKD. The length of the CDR3 is 13 residues. The CDR3 here is CAISRGAGETQYF. CDR3 in DNA: TGTGCCATCAGCCGAGGGGCGGGGGAGACCCAGTACTTC.

This sequence joins TRBV7-8 and TRBJ2-1; 7 bases are shared with TRBD2. There are 17 residues in the CDR3. Germline trimming cut 3 bases from V and 4 bases from J; bases unmatched to any gene: 12. In germline, CDR1 is SGHVS, CDR2 FQNEAQ. DNA of the CDR3: TGTGCCAGCAGCTTTCGGCTTGTGCGGGAGTGGTACAATGAGCAGTTCTTC. Amino acid sequence: CASSFRLVREWYNEQFF.

This clonotype was seen only a few times. The chain is built from TRBV11-2 and TRBJ2-1; 7 nucleotides align to TRBD2. CDR1 and CDR2 (germline): SGHAT, FQNNGV. CDR3 length equals 18 residues. V shed 2 bases, J shed 5 bases, and the junction held 15 bases outside the gene matches. The CDR3 loop is CASSLRGMAGVDNNEQFF. The CDR3 DNA sequence: TGTGCCAGCAGCTTAAGGGGTATGGCGGGAGTCGATAACAATGAGCAGTTCTTC.

This sequence joins TRBV6-1 and TRBJ2-1, with 13 positions matching TRBD2. Germline lookup yields CDR1 MNHNS and CDR2 SASEGT. The CDR3 has 15 amino acids. J lost 8 bases, V lost 7 bases, and 8 bases had no gene match. The CDR3 loop is CASNPGLAGNHEQFF. The CDR3 bases are TGTGCCAGCAACCCGGGACTAGCGGGAAACCATGAGCAGTTCTTC.

This clonotype was seen a few times. The V and J genes are TRBV6-5 and TRBJ2-1, with D uncertain. Trimming cost V 8 bases and J 0 bases, with 11 bases left between them. Germline assignment: CDR1 MNHEY and CDR2 SVGAGI. This CDR3 comprises 14 residues. The CDR3 protein is CASVYMSSYNEQFF. The CDR3 DNA follows: TGTGCCAGCGTTTATATGAGCTCCTACAATGAGCAGTTCTTC.

V and J are TRBV6-1 and TRBJ2-1, with D possibly TRBD1 on 6 matching bases. V lost 5 bases, J lost 7 bases, and 21 bases lay in between. This CDR3 spans 16 amino acids. The germline CDR1 and CDR2 sequences are MNHNS and SASEGT. The CDR3 here is CASSPRTAYYLNEQFF. The DNA of the CDR3 is TGTGCCAGCAGTCCCCGGACAGCTTACTATTTGAATGAGCAGTTCTTC.

This clonotype has just a few counts. One junction end disagrees with the germline gene, perhaps due to a read error. The chain is built from TRBV29-1 and TRBJ1-2, with 9 bases lining up with TRBD1. CDR3 size: 12 residues. Germline loops: CDR1 SQVTM, CDR2 ANQGSEA. The CDR3 here is CSVEEGQGNPFF. The CDR3 DNA is TGCAGCGTTGAGGAGGGACAGGGAAATCCTTTCTTC.

This sequence joins TRBV27 and TRBJ2-1; D call uncertain. Germline loops: CDR1 MNHEY, CDR2 SMNVEV (reference sequence). The CDR3 contains 14 residues. Trimming pared 0 bases from V and 6 bases from J, leaving 9 bases between. CDR3 amino acids: CASSLSSASNEQFF. CDR3 coding DNA: TGTGCCAGCAGTTTATCGTCGGCTAGCAATGAGCAGTTCTTC.

In its sample, this clonotype was seen many times. The J gene is TRBJ2-7, the V gene TRBV5-5, with D tentatively TRBD1 (6 bases). CDR1 SGHKS and CDR2 YYEKEE come from the germline V gene (reference sequence). This CDR3 has 17 amino acids. V was trimmed by 0 bases and J by 2 bases, leaving 18 bases between them. CDR3 in DNA: TGTGCCAGCAGCTTGGTTTTCCAGGGGCTAAACCCCTACGAGCAGTACTTC. It translates to CASSLVFQGLNPYEQYF.

This clonotype was seen at least ten times. The rearrangement uses TRBV29-1 and TRBJ2-1; D might be TRBD2 (6 bases). Germline loops: CDR1 SQVTM, CDR2 ANQGSEA. Trimming shortened V by 6 bases and J by 4 bases, and 19 bases separated the two germline ends. The CDR3 sequence is 15 residues long. CDR3 residues: CSVLASGTQYNEQFF. The CDR3 nucleotides read TGCAGCGTCCTGGCGTCCGGGACTCAATACAATGAGCAGTTCTTC.

The chain carries TRBV20-1 and TRBJ1-4; D call uncertain. The germline gives CDR1 DFQATT, CDR2 SNEGSKA (reference sequence). The CDR3 length is 13 residues. Deletions cut 0 bases from V and 2 bases from J, with 4 bases between. Here the CDR3 DNA reads TGCAGTGCTAGAGACTGGACTAATGAAAAACTGTTTTTT. Translated, it gives CSARDWTNEKLFF.

This sequence joins TRBV3-1 and TRBJ2-3, with TRBD2 matching over 7 bases. The junction had 9 bases not matched to a gene; V was cut back by 0 bases and J by 0 bases. The length of the CDR3 is 18 residues. Germline CDR1 and CDR2: LGHDT and YNNKEL (reference sequence). Written as DNA, the CDR3 is TGTGCCAGCAGCCAAGATCTGCAGCTAGCGGCTAGCACAGATACGCAGTATTTT. Protein sequence: CASSQDLQLAASTDTQYF.

J is TRBJ2-7 and V is TRBV7-2; D is unresolved. V lost 1 base and J 6 bases, leaving 10 bases between the germline ends. Germline CDR1 and CDR2: SGHTA and FQGNSA. CDR3 length: 13 residues. In DNA, the CDR3 is TGTGCCAGCAGCTTAGTGGCTCTAAGCGAGCAGTACTTC. Translating gives CASSLVALSEQYF.

In its sample, this clonotype was seen a few times. This chain uses TRBV2 with TRBJ2-1; D is unclear. The CDR3 consists of 15 residues. V was cut by 3 bases and J by 3 bases, with 12 bases left in between. Germline-derived CDR1 and CDR2 are SNHLY and FYNNEI. The CDR3 sequence is CASSETEWGYNEQFF. The CDR3 bases are TGTGCCAGCAGTGAGACGGAGTGGGGCTACAATGAGCAGTTCTTC.

The CDR3 DNA reads as TGTGCCAGCAGTTTAGGCGGGCCGGTCTACGAGCAGTACTTC. This encodes CASSLGGPVYEQYF. The gene calls are TRBV27 and TRBJ2-7, with D tentatively TRBD2 (5 bases). Germline V gives CDR1 MNHEY, CDR2 SMNVEV (reference sequence). V was shortened by 2 bases and J by 3 bases, with 11 bases between the two germline ends. This CDR3 spans 14 amino acids.

There are a few counts of this clonotype. This chain uses TRBV12-3 or TRBV12-4 with TRBJ2-2; D uncertain. The CDR3 extends over 13 amino acids. Trimming shortened V by 7 bases and J by 2 bases, and 8 bases separated the two germline ends. In DNA form, the CDR3 reads TGTGCCAGCACCCCTCTAAACACCGGGGAGCTGTTTTTT. Its protein is CASTPLNTGELFF.